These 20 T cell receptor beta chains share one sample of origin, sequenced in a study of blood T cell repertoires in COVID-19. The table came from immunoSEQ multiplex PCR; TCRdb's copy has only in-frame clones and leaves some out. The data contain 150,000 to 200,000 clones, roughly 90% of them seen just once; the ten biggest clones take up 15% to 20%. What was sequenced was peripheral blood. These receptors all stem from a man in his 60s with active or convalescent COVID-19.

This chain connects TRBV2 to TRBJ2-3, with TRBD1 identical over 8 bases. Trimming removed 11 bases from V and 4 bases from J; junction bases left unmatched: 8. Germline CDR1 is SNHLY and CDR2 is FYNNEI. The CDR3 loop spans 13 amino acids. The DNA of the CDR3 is TGTGCCGGAAGACAGGGGATGGCAGATACGCAGTATTTT. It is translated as CAGRQGMADTQYF.

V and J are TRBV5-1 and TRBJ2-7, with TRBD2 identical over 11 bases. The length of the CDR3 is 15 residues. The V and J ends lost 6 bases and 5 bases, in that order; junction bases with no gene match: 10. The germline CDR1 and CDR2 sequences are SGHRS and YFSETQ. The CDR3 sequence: CASTLGTSGGHEQYF. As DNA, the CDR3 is TGCGCCAGCACCTTAGGAACTAGCGGGGGCCACGAGCAGTACTTC.

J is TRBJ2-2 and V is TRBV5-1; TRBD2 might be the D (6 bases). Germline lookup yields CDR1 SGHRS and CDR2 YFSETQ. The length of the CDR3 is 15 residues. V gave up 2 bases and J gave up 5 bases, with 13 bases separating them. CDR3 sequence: CASSLLRDRTGELFF. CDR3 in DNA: TGCGCCAGCAGCTTATTGCGGGACCGGACCGGGGAGCTGTTTTTT.

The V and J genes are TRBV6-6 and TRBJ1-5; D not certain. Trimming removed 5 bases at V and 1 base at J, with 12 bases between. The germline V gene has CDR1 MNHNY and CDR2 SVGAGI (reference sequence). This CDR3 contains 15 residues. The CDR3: CASSDVRSSNQPQHF. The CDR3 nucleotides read TGTGCCAGCAGTGATGTCAGGTCCAGCAATCAGCCCCAGCATTTT.

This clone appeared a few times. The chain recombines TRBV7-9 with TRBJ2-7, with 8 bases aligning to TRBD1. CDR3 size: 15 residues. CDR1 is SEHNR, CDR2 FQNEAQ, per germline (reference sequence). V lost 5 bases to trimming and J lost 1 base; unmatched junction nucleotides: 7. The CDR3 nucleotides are TGTGCCAGCAGCCCCGAGGGACAGGCTTCCTACGAGCAGTACTTC. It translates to CASSPEGQASYEQYF.

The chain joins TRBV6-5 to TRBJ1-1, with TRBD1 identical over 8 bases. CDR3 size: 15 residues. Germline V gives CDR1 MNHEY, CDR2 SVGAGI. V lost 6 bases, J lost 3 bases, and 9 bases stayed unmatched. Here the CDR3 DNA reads TGTGCCAGCAGGCAAGATCAGGGGGCTTACACTGAAGCTTTCTTT. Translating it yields CASRQDQGAYTEAFF.

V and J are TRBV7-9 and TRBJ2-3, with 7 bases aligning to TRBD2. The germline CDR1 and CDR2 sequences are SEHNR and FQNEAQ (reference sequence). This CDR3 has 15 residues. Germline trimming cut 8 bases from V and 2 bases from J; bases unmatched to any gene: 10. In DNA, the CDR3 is TGTGCCAGCGCCAGACTAGCTACTAACACAGATACGCAGTATTTT. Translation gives CASARLATNTDTQYF.

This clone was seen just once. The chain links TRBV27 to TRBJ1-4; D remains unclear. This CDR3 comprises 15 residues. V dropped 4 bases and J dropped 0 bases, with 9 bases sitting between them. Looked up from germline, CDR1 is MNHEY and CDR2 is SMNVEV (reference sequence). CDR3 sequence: CASSSYGATNEKLFF. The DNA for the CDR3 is TGTGCCAGCAGTTCCTACGGAGCAACTAATGAAAAACTGTTTTTT.

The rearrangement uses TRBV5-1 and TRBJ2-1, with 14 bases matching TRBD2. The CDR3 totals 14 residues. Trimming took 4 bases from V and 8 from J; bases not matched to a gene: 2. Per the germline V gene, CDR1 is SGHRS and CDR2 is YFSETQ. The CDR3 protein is CASSLGLAGDEQFF. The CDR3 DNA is TGCGCCAGCAGCCTGGGACTAGCGGGGGATGAGCAGTTCTTC.

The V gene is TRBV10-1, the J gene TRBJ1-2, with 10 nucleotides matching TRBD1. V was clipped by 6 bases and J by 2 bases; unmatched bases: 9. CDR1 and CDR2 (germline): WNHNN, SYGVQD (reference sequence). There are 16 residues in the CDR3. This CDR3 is CASSDRTGGLNYGYTF. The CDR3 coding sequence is TGCGCCAGCAGCGACCGGACAGGGGGACTGAACTATGGCTACACCTTC.

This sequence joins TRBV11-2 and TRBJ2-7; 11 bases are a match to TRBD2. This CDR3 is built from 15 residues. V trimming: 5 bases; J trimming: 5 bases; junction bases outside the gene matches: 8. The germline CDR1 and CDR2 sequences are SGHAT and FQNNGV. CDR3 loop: CASSQTSGSGHEQYF. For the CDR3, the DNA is TGTGCCAGCAGCCAAACTAGCGGGAGTGGCCACGAGCAGTACTTC.

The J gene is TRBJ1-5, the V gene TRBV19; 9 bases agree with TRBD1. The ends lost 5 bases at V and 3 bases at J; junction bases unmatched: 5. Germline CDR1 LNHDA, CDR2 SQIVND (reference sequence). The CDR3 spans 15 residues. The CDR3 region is CASSLRDRANQPQHF. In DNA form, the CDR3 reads TGTGCCAGTAGTCTTCGGGACAGGGCCAATCAGCCCCAGCATTTT.

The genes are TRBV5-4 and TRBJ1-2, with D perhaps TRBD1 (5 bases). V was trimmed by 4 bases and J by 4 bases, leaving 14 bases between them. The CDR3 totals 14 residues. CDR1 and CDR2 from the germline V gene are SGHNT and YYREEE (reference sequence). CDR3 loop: CASSTDGGSYGYTF. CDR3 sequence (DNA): TGTGCCAGCAGCACCGACGGGGGTTCCTATGGCTACACCTTC.

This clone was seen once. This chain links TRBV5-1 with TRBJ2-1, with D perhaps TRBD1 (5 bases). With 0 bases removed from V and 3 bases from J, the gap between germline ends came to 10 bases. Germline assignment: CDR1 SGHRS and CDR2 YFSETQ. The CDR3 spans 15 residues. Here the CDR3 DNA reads TGCGCCAGCAGCTTGGAGGGGAAAGACTACAATGAGCAGTTCTTC. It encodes CASSLEGKDYNEQFF.

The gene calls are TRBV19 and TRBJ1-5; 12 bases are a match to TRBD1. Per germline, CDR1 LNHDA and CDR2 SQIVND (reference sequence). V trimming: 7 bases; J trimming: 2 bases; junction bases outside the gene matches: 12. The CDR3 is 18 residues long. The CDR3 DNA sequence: TGTGCCAGTAATACCCGGGACAGGGGGCTATTGGGCAATCAGCCCCAGCATTTT. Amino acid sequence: CASNTRDRGLLGNQPQHF. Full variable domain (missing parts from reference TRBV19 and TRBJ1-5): DGGITQSPKYLFRKEGQNVTLSCEQNLNHDAMYWYRQDPGQGLRLIYYSQIVNDFQKGDIAEGYSVSREKKESFPLTVTSAQKNPTAFYLCASNTRDRGLLGNQPQHFGDGTRLSIL.

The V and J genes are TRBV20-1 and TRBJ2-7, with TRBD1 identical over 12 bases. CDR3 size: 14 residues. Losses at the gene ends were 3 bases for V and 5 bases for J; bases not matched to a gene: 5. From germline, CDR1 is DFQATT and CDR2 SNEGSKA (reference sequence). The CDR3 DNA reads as TGCAGTGCTAGTGGGACAGGGGGCGGGAACGAGCAGTACTTC. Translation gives CSASGTGGGNEQYF.

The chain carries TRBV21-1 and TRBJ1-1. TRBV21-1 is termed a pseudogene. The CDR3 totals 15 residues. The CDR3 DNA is TGTGCCAGCAGCAATGGGCGGGGGGCCCCTGAGGAAGCTTTCTTT. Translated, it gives CASSNGRGAPEEAFF.

CDR3 DNA: TGTGCCAGCAACCACAGGAATACCTACGAGCAGTACTTC. This sequence encodes CASNHRNTYEQYF. The chain uses TRBV27 and TRBJ2-7, with D possibly being TRBD1 (5 bases). V shed 7 bases and J shed 2 bases, with 12 bases lying between them. In germline, CDR1 is MNHEY, CDR2 SMNVEV (reference sequence). This CDR3 has 13 amino acids.

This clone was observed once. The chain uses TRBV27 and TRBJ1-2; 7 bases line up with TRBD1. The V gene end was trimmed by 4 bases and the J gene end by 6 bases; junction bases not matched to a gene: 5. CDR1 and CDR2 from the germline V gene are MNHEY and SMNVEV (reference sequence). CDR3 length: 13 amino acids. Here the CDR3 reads CASSSTGAHGYTF. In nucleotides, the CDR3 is TGTGCCAGCAGTTCAACAGGGGCCCATGGCTACACCTTC.

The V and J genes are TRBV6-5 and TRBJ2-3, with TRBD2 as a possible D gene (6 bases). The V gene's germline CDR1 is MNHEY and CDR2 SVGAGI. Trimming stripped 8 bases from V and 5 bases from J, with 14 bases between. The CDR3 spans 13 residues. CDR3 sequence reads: CASRSRGVDTQYF. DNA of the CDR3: TGTGCCAGCCGTTCGCGGGGCGTAGATACGCAGTATTTT.